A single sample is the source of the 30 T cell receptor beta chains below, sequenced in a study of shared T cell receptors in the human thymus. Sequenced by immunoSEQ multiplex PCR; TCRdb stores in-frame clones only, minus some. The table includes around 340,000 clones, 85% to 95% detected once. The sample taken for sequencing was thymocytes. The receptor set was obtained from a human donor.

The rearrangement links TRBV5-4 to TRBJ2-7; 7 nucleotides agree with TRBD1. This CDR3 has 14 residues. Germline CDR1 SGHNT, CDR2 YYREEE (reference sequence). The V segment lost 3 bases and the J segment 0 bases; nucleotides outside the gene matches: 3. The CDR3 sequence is CASSSRQGSYEQYF. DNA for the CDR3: TGTGCCAGCAGCTCAAGACAGGGCTCCTACGAGCAGTACTTC. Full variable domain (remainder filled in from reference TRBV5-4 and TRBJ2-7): ETGVTQSPTHLIKTRGQQVTLRCSSQSGHNTVSWYQQALGQGPQFIFQYYREEENGRGNFPPRFSGLQFPNYSSELNVNALELDDSALYLCASSSRQGSYEQYFGPGTRLTVT.

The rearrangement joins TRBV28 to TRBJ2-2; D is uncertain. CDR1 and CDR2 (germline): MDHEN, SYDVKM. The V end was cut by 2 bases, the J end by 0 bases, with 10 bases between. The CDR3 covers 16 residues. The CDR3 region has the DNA TGTGCCAGCAGTTTACGGGCGACCGCGAACACCGGGGAGCTGTTTTTT. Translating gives CASSLRATANTGELFF.

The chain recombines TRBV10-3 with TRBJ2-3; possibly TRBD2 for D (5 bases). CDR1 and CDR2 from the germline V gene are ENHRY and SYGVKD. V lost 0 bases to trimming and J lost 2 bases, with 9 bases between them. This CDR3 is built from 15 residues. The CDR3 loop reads CAISESPGTTDTQYF. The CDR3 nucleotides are TGTGCCATCAGTGAGTCGCCGGGAACCACAGATACGCAGTATTTT.

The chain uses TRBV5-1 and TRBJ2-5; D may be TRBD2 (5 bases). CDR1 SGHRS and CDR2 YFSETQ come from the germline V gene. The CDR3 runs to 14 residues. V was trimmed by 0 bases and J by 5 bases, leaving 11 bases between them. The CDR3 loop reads CASSLGGRRETQYF. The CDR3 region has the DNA TGCGCCAGCAGCTTGGGCGGGCGACGGGAGACCCAGTACTTC.

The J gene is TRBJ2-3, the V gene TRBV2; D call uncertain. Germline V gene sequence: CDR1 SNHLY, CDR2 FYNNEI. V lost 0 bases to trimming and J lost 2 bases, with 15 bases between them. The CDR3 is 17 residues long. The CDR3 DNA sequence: TGTGCCAGCAGTGAAGCTCCGCAAGGGCGGCACACAGATACGCAGTATTTT. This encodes CASSEAPQGRHTDTQYF.

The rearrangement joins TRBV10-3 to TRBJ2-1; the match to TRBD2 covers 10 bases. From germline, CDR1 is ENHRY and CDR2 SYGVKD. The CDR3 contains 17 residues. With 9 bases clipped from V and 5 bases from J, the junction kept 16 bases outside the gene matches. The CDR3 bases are TGTGCCATTTCCAAGCGGGAGGGCCTATGGGTGAACAATGAGCAGTTCTTC. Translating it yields CAISKREGLWVNNEQFF.

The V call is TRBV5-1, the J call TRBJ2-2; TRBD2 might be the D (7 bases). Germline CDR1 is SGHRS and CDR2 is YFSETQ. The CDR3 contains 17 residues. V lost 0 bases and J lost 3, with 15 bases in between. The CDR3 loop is CASSLALGGGDTGELFF. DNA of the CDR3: TGCGCCAGCAGCTTGGCCCTGGGAGGGGGAGACACCGGGGAGCTGTTTTTT.

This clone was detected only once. This CDR3 is CASSSSDRDNEQFF. The DNA for the CDR3 is TGTGCCAGCAGCTCCTCGGACAGAGACAATGAGCAGTTCTTC. The rearrangement links TRBV5-5 to TRBJ2-1; possibly TRBD1 for D (6 bases). V lost 3 bases, J lost 5 bases, and 12 bases lay in between. This CDR3 is 14 amino acids long. Germline V gene lookup returns CDR1 SGHKS and CDR2 YYEKEE (reference sequence).

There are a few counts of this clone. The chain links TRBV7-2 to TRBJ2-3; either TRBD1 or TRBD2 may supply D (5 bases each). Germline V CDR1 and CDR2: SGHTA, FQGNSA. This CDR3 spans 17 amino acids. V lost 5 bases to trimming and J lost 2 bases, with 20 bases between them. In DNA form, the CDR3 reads TGTGCCAGCAGCCCCTCCGGTGGGGGTGGGGTCACAGATACGCAGTATTTT. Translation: CASSPSGGGGVTDTQYF.

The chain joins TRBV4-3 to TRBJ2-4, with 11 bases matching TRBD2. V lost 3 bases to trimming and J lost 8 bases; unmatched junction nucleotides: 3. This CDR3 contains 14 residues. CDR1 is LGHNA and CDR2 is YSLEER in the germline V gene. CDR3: CASSQTSGMYIQYF. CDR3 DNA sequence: TGCGCCAGCAGCCAGACTAGCGGGATGTACATTCAGTACTTC.

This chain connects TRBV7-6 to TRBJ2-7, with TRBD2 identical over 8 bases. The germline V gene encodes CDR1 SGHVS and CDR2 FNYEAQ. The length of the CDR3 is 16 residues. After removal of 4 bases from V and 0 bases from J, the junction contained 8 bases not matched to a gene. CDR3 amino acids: CASSSGLALSSYEQYF. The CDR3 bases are TGTGCCAGCAGCTCTGGACTAGCCCTTAGCTCCTACGAGCAGTACTTC.

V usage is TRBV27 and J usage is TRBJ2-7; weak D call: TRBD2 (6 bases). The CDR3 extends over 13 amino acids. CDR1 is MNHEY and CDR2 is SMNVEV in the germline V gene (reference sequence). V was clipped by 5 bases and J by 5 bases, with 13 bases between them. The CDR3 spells CASSRLVRHEQYF. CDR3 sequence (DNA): TGTGCCAGCAGTCGACTAGTTAGACACGAGCAGTACTTC.

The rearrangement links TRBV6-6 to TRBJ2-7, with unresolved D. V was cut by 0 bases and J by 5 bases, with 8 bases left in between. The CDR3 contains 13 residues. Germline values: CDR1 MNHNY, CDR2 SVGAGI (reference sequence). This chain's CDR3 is CASSYSSRNEQYF. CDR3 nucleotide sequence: TGTGCCAGCAGTTACTCGAGTAGAAACGAGCAGTACTTC.

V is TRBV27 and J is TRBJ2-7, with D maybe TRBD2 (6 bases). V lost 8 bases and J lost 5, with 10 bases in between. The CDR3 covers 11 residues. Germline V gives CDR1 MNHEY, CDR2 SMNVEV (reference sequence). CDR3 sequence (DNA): TGTGCCAGCCAAGGGAGGAACGAGCAGTACTTC. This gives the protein CASQGRNEQYF.

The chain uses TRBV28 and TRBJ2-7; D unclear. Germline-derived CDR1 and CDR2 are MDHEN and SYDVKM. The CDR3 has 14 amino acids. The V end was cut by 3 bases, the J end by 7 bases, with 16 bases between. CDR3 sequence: CASSFGLLPGEQYF. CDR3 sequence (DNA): TGTGCCAGCAGTTTTGGTCTCCTGCCTGGGGAGCAGTACTTC.

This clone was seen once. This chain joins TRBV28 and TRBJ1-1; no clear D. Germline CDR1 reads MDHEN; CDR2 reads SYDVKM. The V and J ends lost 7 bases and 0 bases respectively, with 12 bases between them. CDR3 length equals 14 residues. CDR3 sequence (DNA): TGTGCCAGCAAGGATCGGTACATGAACACTGAAGCTTTCTTT. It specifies CASKDRYMNTEAFF.

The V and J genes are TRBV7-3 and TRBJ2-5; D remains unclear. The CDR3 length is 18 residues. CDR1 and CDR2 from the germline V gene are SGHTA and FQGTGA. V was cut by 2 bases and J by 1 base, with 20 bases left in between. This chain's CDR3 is CASSLAMFPLESQETQYF. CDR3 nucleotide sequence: TGTGCCAGCAGCTTAGCAATGTTCCCTCTAGAAAGCCAAGAGACCCAGTACTTC.

CDR3 bases: TGTGCCAGCAGCCCCGTTCGGGCTGAAGCTTTCTTT. Translated, it gives CASSPVRAEAFF. The rearrangement uses TRBV11-2 and TRBJ1-1; unclear D gene. V shed 5 bases and J shed 6 bases, with 10 bases lying between them. CDR1 is SGHAT and CDR2 is FQNNGV in the germline V gene. The CDR3 loop spans 12 amino acids.

The CDR3 loop is CAVTGTSGFTGELFF. CDR3 sequence (DNA): TGTGCCGTCACAGGGACTAGCGGATTCACCGGGGAGCTGTTTTTT. The chain carries TRBV6-1 and TRBJ2-2; 11 positions agree with TRBD2. Trimming removed 11 bases from V and 4 bases from J; junction bases left unmatched: 9. Looked up from germline, CDR1 is MNHNS and CDR2 is SASEGT. The CDR3 length is 15 residues.

CDR3 sequence reads: CASSLAGRIHTGELFF. The CDR3 DNA reads as TGTGCCAGCAGCTTGGCCGGGAGGATCCACACCGGGGAGCTGTTTTTT. The rearrangement joins TRBV5-5 to TRBJ2-2; 7 bases line up with TRBD2. CDR3 length: 16 residues. CDR1 and CDR2 from the germline V gene are SGHKS and YYEKEE (reference sequence). Trimming at V came to 0 bases and at J to 3 bases, leaving 5 bases not matched to a gene.

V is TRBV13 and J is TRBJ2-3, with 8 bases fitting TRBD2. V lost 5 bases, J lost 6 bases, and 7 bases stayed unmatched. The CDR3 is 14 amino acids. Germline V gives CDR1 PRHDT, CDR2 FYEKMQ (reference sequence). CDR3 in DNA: TGTGCCAGCAGCAAAACAGCGGGAGCGGATACGCAGTATTTT. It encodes CASSKTAGADTQYF.

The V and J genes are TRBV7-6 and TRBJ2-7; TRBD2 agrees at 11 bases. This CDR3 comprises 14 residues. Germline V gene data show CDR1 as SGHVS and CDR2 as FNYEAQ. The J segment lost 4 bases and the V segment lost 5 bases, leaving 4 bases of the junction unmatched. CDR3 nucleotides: TGTGCCAGCAGCCCCCTAGCGGGAGGATACGAGCAGTACTTC. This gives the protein CASSPLAGGYEQYF.

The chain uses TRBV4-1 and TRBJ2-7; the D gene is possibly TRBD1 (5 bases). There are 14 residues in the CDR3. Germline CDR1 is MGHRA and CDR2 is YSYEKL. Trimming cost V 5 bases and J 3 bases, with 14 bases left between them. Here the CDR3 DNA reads TGCGCCAGCAGCGCCGAGGACACCCACTACGAGCAGTACTTC. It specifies CASSAEDTHYEQYF.

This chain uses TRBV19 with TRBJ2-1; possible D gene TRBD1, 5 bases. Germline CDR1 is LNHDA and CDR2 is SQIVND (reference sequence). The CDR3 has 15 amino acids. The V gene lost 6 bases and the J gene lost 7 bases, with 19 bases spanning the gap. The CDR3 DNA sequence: TGTGCCAGTAGCACTCTGGGTAGTTCAGGGAATGAGCAGTTCTTC. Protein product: CASSTLGSSGNEQFF.

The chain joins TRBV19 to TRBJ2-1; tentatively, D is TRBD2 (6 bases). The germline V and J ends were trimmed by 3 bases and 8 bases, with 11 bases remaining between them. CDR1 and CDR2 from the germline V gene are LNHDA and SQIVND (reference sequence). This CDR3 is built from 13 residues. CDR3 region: CASSIGGAHEQFF. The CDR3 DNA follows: TGTGCCAGTAGTATTGGCGGGGCGCATGAGCAGTTCTTC.

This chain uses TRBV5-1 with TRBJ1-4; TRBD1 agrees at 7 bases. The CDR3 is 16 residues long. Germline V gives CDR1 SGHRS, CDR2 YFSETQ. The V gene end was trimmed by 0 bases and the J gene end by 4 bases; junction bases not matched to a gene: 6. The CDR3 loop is CASSLGDRAFNEKLFF. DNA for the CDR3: TGCGCCAGCAGCTTGGGAGACAGGGCCTTTAATGAAAAACTGTTTTTT.

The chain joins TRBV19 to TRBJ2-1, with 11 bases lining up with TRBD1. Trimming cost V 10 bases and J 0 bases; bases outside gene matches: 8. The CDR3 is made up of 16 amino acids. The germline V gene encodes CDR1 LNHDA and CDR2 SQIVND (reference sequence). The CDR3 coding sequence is TGTGCCATTGCGGACAGGGGGCATTGCTCCTACAATGAGCAGTTCTTC. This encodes CAIADRGHCSYNEQFF.

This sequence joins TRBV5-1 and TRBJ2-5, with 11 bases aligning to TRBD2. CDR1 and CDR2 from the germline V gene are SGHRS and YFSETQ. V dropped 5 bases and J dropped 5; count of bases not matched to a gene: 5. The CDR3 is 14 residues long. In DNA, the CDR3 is TGCGCCAGCAGGACTAGCGGGACGGTGGAGACCCAGTACTTC. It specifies CASRTSGTVETQYF.

This CDR3 is CASSDRVIFSNEQFF. CDR3 coding DNA: TGTGCCAGCAGTGACCGGGTAATATTTTCCAATGAGCAGTTCTTC. The V gene is TRBV25-1, the J gene TRBJ2-1; D gene ambiguous. The CDR3 contains 15 residues. V lost 3 bases to trimming and J lost 6 bases, with 15 bases between them. The germline gives CDR1 MGHDK, CDR2 SYGVNS.

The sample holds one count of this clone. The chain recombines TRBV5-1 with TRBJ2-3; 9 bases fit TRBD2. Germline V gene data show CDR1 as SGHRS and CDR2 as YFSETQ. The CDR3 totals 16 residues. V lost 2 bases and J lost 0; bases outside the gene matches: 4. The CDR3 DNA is TGCGCCAGCAGCTTCTCTAGCGGGACTAGCACAGATACGCAGTATTTT. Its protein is CASSFSSGTSTDTQYF.